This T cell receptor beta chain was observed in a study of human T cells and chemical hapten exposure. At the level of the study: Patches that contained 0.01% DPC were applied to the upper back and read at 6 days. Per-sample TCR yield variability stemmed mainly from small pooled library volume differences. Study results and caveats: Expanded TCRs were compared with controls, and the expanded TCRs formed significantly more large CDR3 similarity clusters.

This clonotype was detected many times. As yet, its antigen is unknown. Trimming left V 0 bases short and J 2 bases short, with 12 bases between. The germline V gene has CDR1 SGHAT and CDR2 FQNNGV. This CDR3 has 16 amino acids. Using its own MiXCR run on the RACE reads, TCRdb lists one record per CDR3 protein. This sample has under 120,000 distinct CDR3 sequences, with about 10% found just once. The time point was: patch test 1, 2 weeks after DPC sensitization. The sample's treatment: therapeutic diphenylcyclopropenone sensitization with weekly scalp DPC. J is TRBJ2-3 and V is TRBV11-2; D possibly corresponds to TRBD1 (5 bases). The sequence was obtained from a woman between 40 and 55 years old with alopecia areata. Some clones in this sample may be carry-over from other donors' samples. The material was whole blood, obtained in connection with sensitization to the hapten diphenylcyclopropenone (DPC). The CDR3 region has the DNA TGTGCCAGCAGCTTAGATCTCGGCAGGGTCACAGATACGCAGTATTTT. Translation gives CASSLDLGRVTDTQYF.